The source of this TCR beta chain is a study of cytomegalovirus exposure and HLA in healthy donors. In the case of this clone: Its target is not known.

Both 60 Vbeta primers and 13 Jbeta primers went into the PCR. Produced via immunoSEQ multiplex PCR; TCRdb's table is partial and in-frame only. The sample data list approximately 120,000 clones. Germline assignment: CDR1 SGHRS and CDR2 YFSETQ. The CDR3 spans 12 residues. V was shortened by 7 bases and J by 8 bases, with 15 bases between the two germline ends. Points from the study as a whole: In the analysis, some V segments, TRBV6-2 and TRBV6-3 included, were excluded as indistinguishable. Researchers had no immune exposure information except CMV serostatus available.

Sequenced input: PBMCs. The rearrangement uses TRBV5-1 and TRBJ1-2, with D unresolved. The sequence was obtained from a man between 35 and 55 years old in good health and CMV-seronegative. The CDR3 sequence is CASGSALGGYTF. For the CDR3, the DNA is TGCGCCAGCGGATCGGCCCTCGGGGGCTACACCTTC.